This entry lists 21 T cell receptor beta chains sequenced from one sample in a study of CD8 T cells in Susac syndrome. An input of about 0.5 to 1 ug of RNA was subjected to reverse transcription using random hexamers. Each CDR3 protein is one row after TCRdb ran MiXCR on the immunoSEQ multiplex PCR reads. The table lists about 300,000 distinct CDR3 sequences, about 88% of them singletons. Sequenced sample: CD8+ T cells from PBMCs. The receptor source for this set is a human donor with multiple sclerosis.

This clonotype was detected only once. The chain joins TRBV28 to TRBJ2-4; tentative D call: TRBD2 (5 bases). Trimming left V 7 bases short and J 2 bases short, with 12 bases between. The CDR3 is 14 amino acids. CDR1 is MDHEN, CDR2 SYDVKM, per germline. The CDR3 loop is CASTGMNTKNIQYF. DNA for the CDR3: TGTGCCAGCACGGGGATGAATACCAAAAACATTCAGTACTTC.

The chain couples TRBV7-3 to TRBJ1-1; no definite D call. The CDR3 is 13 residues long. Trimming left V 2 bases short and J 4 bases short, with 8 bases between. Germline V gives CDR1 SGHTA, CDR2 FQGTGA. The CDR3 region is CASSLLLGTEAFF. The DNA of the CDR3 is TGTGCCAGCAGCTTACTTCTGGGCACTGAAGCTTTCTTT. The full variable domain, its missing parts supplied by reference TRBV7-3 and TRBJ1-1, is GAGVSQTPSNKVTEKGKYVELRCDPISGHTALYWYRQSLGQGPEFLIYFQGTGAADDSGLPNDRFFAVRPEGSVSTLKIQRTERGDSAVYLCASSLLLGTEAFFGQGTRLTVV.

V usage is TRBV28 and J usage is TRBJ2-7, with TRBD2 matching over 8 bases. The CDR3 is 15 amino acids. The junction had 9 bases not matched to a gene; V was cut back by 3 bases and J by 5 bases. CDR1 is MDHEN and CDR2 is SYDVKM in the germline V gene. The CDR3 loop reads CASSLGSGNVHEQYF. In nucleotides, the CDR3 is TGTGCCAGCAGTTTGGGTAGCGGGAACGTCCACGAGCAGTACTTC.

V usage is TRBV27 and J usage is TRBJ1-2; D uncertain. The V gene's germline CDR1 is MNHEY and CDR2 SMNVEV (reference sequence). V was pared by 7 bases and J by 0 bases, with 18 bases between. The CDR3 spans 16 residues. CDR3 sequence: CASTHLPPDPNYGYTF. DNA for the CDR3: TGTGCCAGCACCCACCTTCCCCCAGACCCTAACTATGGCTACACCTTC.

The chain links TRBV12-3 or TRBV12-4 to TRBJ2-1, with 7 bases lining up with TRBD2. Unmatched junction bases numbered 10, after V lost 5 bases and J lost 3 bases. The CDR3 runs to 16 residues. This CDR3 reads CASSPLGEGLYNEQFF. The CDR3 bases are TGTGCCAGCAGTCCCTTGGGGGAGGGCCTCTACAATGAGCAGTTCTTC.

The J gene is TRBJ2-3, the V gene TRBV7-9, with TRBD2 as a possible D gene (6 bases). Germline CDR1 reads SEHNR; CDR2 reads FQNEAQ (reference sequence). V lost 8 bases and J 0 bases, leaving 12 bases between the germline ends. The length of the CDR3 is 14 residues. CDR3 loop: CASVTGASTDTQYF. CDR3 bases: TGTGCCAGCGTGACGGGAGCCAGCACAGATACGCAGTATTTT.

The CDR3 DNA reads as TGTGCCATCAGTGAGTACAAGGACAGGGGGCGCGAGCAGTACTTC. Its protein is CAISEYKDRGREQYF. The rearrangement links TRBV10-3 to TRBJ2-7, with TRBD1 matching over 11 bases. CDR3 length: 15 amino acids. V shed 1 base, J shed 6 bases, and the junction held 5 bases outside the gene matches. Per germline, CDR1 ENHRY and CDR2 SYGVKD.

The chain couples TRBV3-1 to TRBJ2-1; 7 nucleotides agree with TRBD2. J was trimmed by 3 bases and V by 1 base; bases with no gene match: 6. The germline CDR1 and CDR2 sequences are LGHDT and YNNKEL (reference sequence). This CDR3 contains 16 residues. The CDR3 DNA reads as TGTGCCAGCAGCCAAGTCATCTCTAGCGGCTACAATGAGCAGTTCTTC. Encoded protein: CASSQVISSGYNEQFF.

The chain has TRBV3-1 and TRBJ1-5; 10 bases line up with TRBD1. The ends lost 0 bases at V and 4 bases at J; junction bases unmatched: 9. From germline, CDR1 is LGHDT and CDR2 YNNKEL (reference sequence). This CDR3 is 18 amino acids long. CDR3 protein: CASSQETGGGRFNQPQHF. CDR3 DNA: TGTGCCAGCAGCCAAGAGACAGGGGGCGGAAGGTTTAATCAGCCCCAGCATTTT.

The V gene is TRBV5-5, the J gene TRBJ2-3; D is undetermined. V lost 4 bases to trimming and J lost 2 bases, with 20 bases between them. CDR3 length: 17 residues. The germline V gene has CDR1 SGHKS and CDR2 YYEKEE (reference sequence). CDR3 amino acids: CASSQTLSVGSTDTQYF. The CDR3 DNA reads TGTGCCAGCAGCCAGACCCTAAGCGTCGGATCCACAGATACGCAGTATTTT.

This clonotype was seen more than once but under ten times. The chain joins TRBV7-3 to TRBJ2-7, with D possibly matching TRBD2 (5 bases). Trimming took off 0 bases at V and 5 bases at J, with 14 bases between the two ends. Germline V gene lookup returns CDR1 SGHTA and CDR2 FQGTGA. The CDR3 has 15 amino acids. This CDR3 is CASSLTSFRGDEQYF. In DNA form, the CDR3 reads TGTGCCAGCAGCTTAACGAGCTTTCGGGGTGACGAGCAGTACTTC.

The V call is TRBV5-4, the J call TRBJ2-1, with 9 positions matching TRBD2. Germline values: CDR1 SGHNT, CDR2 YYREEE (reference sequence). The ends lost 3 bases at V and 2 bases at J; junction bases unmatched: 3. This CDR3 contains 15 residues. The CDR3 coding sequence is TGTGCCAGCAGCTCTAGCGGGATGACCTACAATGAGCAGTTCTTC. Protein product: CASSSSGMTYNEQFF. Drawing the rest from reference TRBV5-4 and TRBJ2-1, the complete variable domain is ETGVTQSPTHLIKTRGQQVTLRCSSQSGHNTVSWYQQALGQGPQFIFQYYREEENGRGNFPPRFSGLQFPNYSSELNVNALELDDSALYLCASSSSGMTYNEQFFGPGTRLTVL.

This chain joins TRBV19 and TRBJ2-7, with D maybe TRBD2 (5 bases). The germline V gene has CDR1 LNHDA and CDR2 SQIVND (reference sequence). This CDR3 is 16 amino acids long. Trimming removed 3 bases from V and 4 bases from J, with 19 bases in between. Written as DNA, the CDR3 is TGTGCCAGTAGTATTTACCCCGGAGCCTCGGGGTACGAGCAGTACTTC. Translated, it gives CASSIYPGASGYEQYF.

This clonotype was seen only a few times. The CDR3 DNA follows: TGTGCCAGCAGTTCCGGGACCCTCTACGAGCAGTACTTC. Protein sequence: CASSSGTLYEQYF. The chain carries TRBV13 and TRBJ2-7, with D perhaps being TRBD1 or TRBD2 (5 bases each). V lost 6 bases to trimming and J lost 3 bases, with 12 bases between them. The CDR3 contains 13 residues. Germline V gene lookup returns CDR1 PRHDT and CDR2 FYEKMQ (reference sequence).

The chain couples TRBV7-9 to TRBJ2-2; 10 bases are a match to TRBD2. V trimming: 5 bases; J trimming: 6 bases; junction bases outside the gene matches: 12. Germline CDR1 and CDR2: SEHNR and FQNEAQ (reference sequence). This CDR3 has 17 residues. DNA for the CDR3: TGTGCCAGCAGCCAACCGGGACTAGCGAAGTCGGCCGGGGAGCTGTTTTTT. Its protein product is CASSQPGLAKSAGELFF.

The chain employs TRBV6-2 or TRBV6-3 and TRBJ2-7; D is tentatively TRBD1 or TRBD2 (6 bases each). Looked up from germline, CDR1 is MNHEY and CDR2 is SVGEGT. This CDR3 has 14 residues. The V and J ends lost 6 bases and 4 bases respectively, with 16 bases between them. The CDR3 protein is CASRLGGKGYEQYF. CDR3 bases: TGTGCCAGCAGACTAGGGGGGAAAGGATACGAGCAGTACTTC.

Notes on this clonotype: The germline gene is not matched at one end of the junction; a read error may be the cause. The chain joins TRBV6-5 to TRBJ2-1; the D call may be TRBD1 or TRBD2 (5 bases each). This CDR3 has 16 residues. The germline gives CDR1 MNHEY, CDR2 SVGAGI. The CDR3 sequence is CASSYSSGGTWDEQFF. The CDR3 DNA reads as TGTGCTAGCAGTTACTCGAGTGGTGGGACCTGGGATGAGCAGTTCTTC.

This clonotype was seen only once. The genes are TRBV27 and TRBJ2-7, with TRBD2 identical over 9 bases. This CDR3 is 16 amino acids long. Germline V gene sequence: CDR1 MNHEY, CDR2 SMNVEV (reference sequence). The trim removed 6 bases at V and 5 bases at J, leaving 14 bases unmatched. DNA of the CDR3: TGTGCCAGCAGCCGTACCCGGCGGGAGGGATTAAACGAGCAGTACTTC. It codes for CASSRTRREGLNEQYF.

This clonotype was recorded a few times. V is TRBV27 and J is TRBJ2-1; 7 bases line up with TRBD2. With V trimmed by 5 bases and J by 6 bases, 1 base remained unmatched. CDR1 and CDR2 from the germline V gene are MNHEY and SMNVEV (reference sequence). The CDR3 is 12 amino acids. CDR3 protein: CASSTGGNEQFF. In DNA form, the CDR3 reads TGTGCCAGCAGTACGGGGGGCAATGAGCAGTTCTTC.

The chain couples TRBV29-1 to TRBJ1-1, with D unclear. The CDR3 length is 13 residues. Trimming took off 7 bases at V and 4 bases at J, with 16 bases between the two ends. CDR1 and CDR2 from the germline V gene are SQVTM and ANQGSEA. CDR3 sequence reads: CSARPDRGTEAFF. As DNA, the CDR3 is TGCAGCGCCAGGCCCGATCGCGGCACTGAAGCTTTCTTT.

The chain links TRBV28 to TRBJ2-2; D is undetermined. V lost 3 bases, J lost 5 bases, and 16 bases lay in between. Germline loops: CDR1 MDHEN, CDR2 SYDVKM. The CDR3 extends over 16 amino acids. CDR3 bases: TGTGCCAGCAGTTTTGTCAGCGCCCCGAGGACCGGGGAGCTGTTTTTT. As protein: CASSFVSAPRTGELFF.